This T cell receptor (beta chain) appears in the sequencing data of a study of T cell responses to AZD1222 COVID-19 vaccine (dated by TCRdb to about 2021). Looking at the study overall: A total of 233 trial participants underwent TCR sequencing, of whom some 210 received two doses of AZD1222 and some 25 received two doses of the MenACWY control vaccine. Trial participants were enrolled into age subgroups of 18-55, 56-69 and 70-plus years, which contained 148, 28 and 57 TCR-sequenced participants, respectively.

The sample's time point label, decoded: about 28 days (+/-7) after the second vaccine dose. AZD1222 recipients given second doses at about 4 weeks or at about 12 weeks were pooled, since spike-specific TCR depth and breadth were not found to differ between the two schedules. The vaccinee samples were drawn from two UK trials, COV001 and COV002, one of which was a single-blind randomized controlled phase 2/3 trial testing AZD1222 (ChAdOx1 nCoV-19) in healthy adults. Trial participant PBMC samples were collected at day 0 and day 28 after the second dose for TCRbeta chain sequencing. Concerning this clone: The specificity of this receptor is unknown. Per-nucleotide qualities are absent, and no much larger clonotype sits a single base away.

The CDR3 measures 14 amino acids from cysteine to phenylalanine. Kept here is only the CDR3 DNA, which spans 42 bases and is read in frame from base 1. Via the germline V gene, CDR1 is SGHDT and CDR2 YYEEEE. Relative to germline, V is missing 0 bases and J is missing 6 bases, with 3 bases of the junction outside any gene match. The CDR3 regions of human TCRbeta chains were analyzed by immunosequencing. Under the source paper's analysis protocol: TCRs in the repertoires were matched against a reference library of SARS-CoV-2-specific TCRs that had been generated with the MIRA antigen-specificity platform. Breadth meant the fraction of unique TCRs that were SARS-CoV-2-associated, whereas depth meant the fraction of total T cells that were SARS-CoV-2-associated. Each spike-specific TCR was assigned to its reactive spike region and to a CD4 or CD8 class using the MIRA data. Log10-transformed breadth and depth values were compared by one-way ANOVA with Sidak's multiple comparisons tests. This is the immuneACCESS table as TCRdb keeps it, with only in-frame sequences that have V and J called. A part of the clones is gone; compared with another copy, unresolved V genes explain less than half, and the rest is unexplained. V, J and clone size reflect that table, while D and trimming were determined from the DNA. For this sample there are tens of thousands of clones; 75% to 90% appear just once. More than 9% of the sample rests with the top ten.

The paper's findings and limits, for the study overall: The 56-69-year group was small, and its depth increase did not reach significance, likely because of low power. Because no day 14 peak-response samples were available, repertoires were characterized only after the peak T cell response. Participants were mostly white British, with more females than males. The authors suggested clonal diversity may have been underestimated. After two AZD1222 doses, both the breadth and the depth of spike-specific TCRs were significantly higher than at day 0 and than in MenACWY recipients. Conclusions about previously exposed vaccinees are limited, since just five or six AZD1222 recipients were seropositive for SARS-CoV-2 at baseline. Reportedly, almost half of the unique spike-specific TCRs recognized epitopes lying outside the regions that are mutated in the B.1.351 and B.1.1.7 variants. CD4 TCRs associated with the vaccine covered the entire spike protein, and the dominant responses were in regions 160-218 and 743-854.

The sequence is built from TRBV5-6 and TRBJ2-3, with 8 bases aligning to TRBD1. Sequences were derived from peripheral blood, sampled 28 days after the second AZD1222 dose. The TCR was taken from an adult who received the AZD1222 COVID-19 vaccine. The CDR3 amino acid sequence is: CASSLGQGRDTQYF. The nucleotides read TGTGCCAGCAGCTTGGGACAGGGGAGGGATACGCAGTATTTT.